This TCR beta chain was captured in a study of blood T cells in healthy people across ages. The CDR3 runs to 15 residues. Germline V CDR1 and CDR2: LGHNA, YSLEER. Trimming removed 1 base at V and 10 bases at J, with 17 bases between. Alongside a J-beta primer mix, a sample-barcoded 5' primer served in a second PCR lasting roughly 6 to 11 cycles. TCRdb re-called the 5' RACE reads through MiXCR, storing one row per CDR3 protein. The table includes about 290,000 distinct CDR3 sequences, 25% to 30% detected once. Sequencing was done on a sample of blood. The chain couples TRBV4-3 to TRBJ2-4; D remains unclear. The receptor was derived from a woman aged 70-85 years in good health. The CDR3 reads CASSQGAFGQSIQYF. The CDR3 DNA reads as TGCGCCAGCAGCCAAGGCGCCTTTGGGCAGTCTATTCAGTACTTC.